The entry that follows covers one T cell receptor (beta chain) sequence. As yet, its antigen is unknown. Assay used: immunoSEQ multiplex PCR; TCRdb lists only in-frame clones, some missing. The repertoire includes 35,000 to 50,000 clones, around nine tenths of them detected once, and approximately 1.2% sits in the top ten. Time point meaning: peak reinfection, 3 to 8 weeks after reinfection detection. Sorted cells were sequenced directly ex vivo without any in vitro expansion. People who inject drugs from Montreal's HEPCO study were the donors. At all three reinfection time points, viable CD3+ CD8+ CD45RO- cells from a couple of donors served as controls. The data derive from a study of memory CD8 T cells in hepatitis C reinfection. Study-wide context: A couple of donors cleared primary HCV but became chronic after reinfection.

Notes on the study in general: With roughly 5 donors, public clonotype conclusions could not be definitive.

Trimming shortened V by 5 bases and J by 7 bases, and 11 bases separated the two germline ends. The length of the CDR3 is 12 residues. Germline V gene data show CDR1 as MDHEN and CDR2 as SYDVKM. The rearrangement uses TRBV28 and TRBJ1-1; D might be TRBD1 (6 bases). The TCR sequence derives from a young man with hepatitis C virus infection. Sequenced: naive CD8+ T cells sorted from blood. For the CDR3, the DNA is TGTGCCAGCAGTCTCTCACAGGGTGAAGCTTTCTTT. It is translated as CASSLSQGEAFF.